This entry features one T cell receptor (beta chain) sequence. Its antigen is unknown. The extraction recovered at least 6 micrograms of total RNA per sample. This record belongs to a study of blood T cells in healthy people across ages. Whole-study results and caveats: TCR beta diversity per million T cells fell roughly linearly with age. Observed TCR beta diversity showed a strong correlation with the percentage of naive T cells as measured by flow cytometry.

Germline lookup yields CDR1 SGHTA and CDR2 FQGNSA. V gave up 1 base and J gave up 4 bases; unmatched junction bases: 8. The CDR3 consists of 16 residues. Together with a sample-barcoded 5' primer, a J-beta primer mix was included in a second PCR lasting about 7 to 11 cycles. Per sample, CDR3-containing paired-end reads numbered at least 2.5 million. A single record per CDR3 protein comes from TCRdb applying MiXCR to the 5' RACE reads. Here the sample spans about 1.5 million distinct CDR3 sequences, 40% to 50% being singletons. This sequence was found in a woman aged 18-35 years in good health. This rearrangement joins TRBV7-2 to TRBJ2-3, with 7 bases matching TRBD2. Sequencing was carried out using blood. The CDR3 region is CASSLVAGAGADTQYF. The CDR3 nucleotides read TGTGCCAGCAGCTTAGTGGCGGGAGCCGGGGCAGATACGCAGTATTTT. The variable domain in full, with the rest retrieved from reference TRBV7-2 and TRBJ2-3, is GAGVSQSPSNKVTEKGKDVELRCDPISGHTALYWYRQSLGQGLEFLIYFQGNSAPDKSGLPSDRFSAERTGGSVSTLTIQRTQQEDSAVYLCASSLVAGAGADTQYFGPGTRLTVL.